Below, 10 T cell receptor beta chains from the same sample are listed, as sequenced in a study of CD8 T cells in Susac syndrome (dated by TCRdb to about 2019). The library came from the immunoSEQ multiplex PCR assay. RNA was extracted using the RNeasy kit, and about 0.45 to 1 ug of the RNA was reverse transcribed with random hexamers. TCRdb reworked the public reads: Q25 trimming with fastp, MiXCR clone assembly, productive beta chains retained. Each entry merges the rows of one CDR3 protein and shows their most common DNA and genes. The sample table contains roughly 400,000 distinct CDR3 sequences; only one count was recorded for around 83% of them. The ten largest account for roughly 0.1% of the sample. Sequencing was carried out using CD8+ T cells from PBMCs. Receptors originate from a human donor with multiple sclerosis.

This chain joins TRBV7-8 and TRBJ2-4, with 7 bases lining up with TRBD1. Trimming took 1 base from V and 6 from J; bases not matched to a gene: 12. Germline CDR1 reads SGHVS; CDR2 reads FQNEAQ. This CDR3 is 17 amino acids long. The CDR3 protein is CASSLGKTGWVGNIQYF. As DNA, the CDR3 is TGTGCCAGCAGCTTAGGGAAGACAGGGTGGGTCGGAAACATTCAGTACTTC.

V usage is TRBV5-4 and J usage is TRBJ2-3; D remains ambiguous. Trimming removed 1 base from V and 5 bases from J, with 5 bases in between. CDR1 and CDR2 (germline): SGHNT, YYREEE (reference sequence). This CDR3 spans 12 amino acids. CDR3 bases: TGTGCCAGCAGCTTGTTATTAGATACGCAGTATTTT. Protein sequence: CASSLLLDTQYF.

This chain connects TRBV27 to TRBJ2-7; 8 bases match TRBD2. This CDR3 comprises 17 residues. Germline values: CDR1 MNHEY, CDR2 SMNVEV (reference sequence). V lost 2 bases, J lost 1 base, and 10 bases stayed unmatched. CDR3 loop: CASSLAGGAPQSYEQYF. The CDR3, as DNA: TGTGCCAGCAGTTTAGCGGGAGGAGCTCCTCAATCCTACGAGCAGTACTTC.

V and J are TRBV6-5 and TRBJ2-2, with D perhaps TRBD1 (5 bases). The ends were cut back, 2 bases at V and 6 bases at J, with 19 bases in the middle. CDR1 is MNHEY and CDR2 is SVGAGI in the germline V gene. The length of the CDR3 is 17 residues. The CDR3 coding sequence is TGTGCCAGCAGTTACGGCTTTCAGGGCCTTGGGGCCGGGGAGCTGTTTTTT. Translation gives CASSYGFQGLGAGELFF.

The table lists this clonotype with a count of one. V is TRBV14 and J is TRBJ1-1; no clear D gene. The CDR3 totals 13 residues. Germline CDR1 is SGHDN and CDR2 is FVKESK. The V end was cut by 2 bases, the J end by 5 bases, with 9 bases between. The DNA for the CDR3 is TGTGCCAGCAGCCAATATGTGAGAACTGAAGCTTTCTTT. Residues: CASSQYVRTEAFF.

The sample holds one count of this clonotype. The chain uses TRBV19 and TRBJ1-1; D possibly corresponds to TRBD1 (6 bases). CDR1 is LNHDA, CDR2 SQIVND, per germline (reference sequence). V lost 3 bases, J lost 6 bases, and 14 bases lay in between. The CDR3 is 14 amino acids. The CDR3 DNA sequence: TGTGCCAGTAGTATCGCAGGGGTGGCAGCTGAAGCTTTCTTT. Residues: CASSIAGVAAEAFF.

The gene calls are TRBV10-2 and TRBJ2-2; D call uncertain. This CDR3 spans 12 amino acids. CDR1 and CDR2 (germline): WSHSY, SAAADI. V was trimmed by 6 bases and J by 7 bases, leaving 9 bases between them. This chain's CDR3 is CASSVNLGELFF. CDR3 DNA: TGCGCCAGCAGCGTTAATCTCGGGGAGCTGTTTTTT.

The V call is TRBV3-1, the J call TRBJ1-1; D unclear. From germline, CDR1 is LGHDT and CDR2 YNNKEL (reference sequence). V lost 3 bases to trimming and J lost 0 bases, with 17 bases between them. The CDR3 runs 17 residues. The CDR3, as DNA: TGTGCCAGCAGCCATGCCCCATGGGCCCTCATGAACACTGAAGCTTTCTTT. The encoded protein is CASSHAPWALMNTEAFF. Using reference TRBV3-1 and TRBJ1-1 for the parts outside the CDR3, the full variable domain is DTAVSQTPKYLVTQMGNDKSIKCEQNLGHDTMYWYKQDSKKFLKIMFSYNNKELIINETVPNRFSPKSPDKAHLNLHINSLELGDSAVYFCASSHAPWALMNTEAFFGQGTRLTVV.

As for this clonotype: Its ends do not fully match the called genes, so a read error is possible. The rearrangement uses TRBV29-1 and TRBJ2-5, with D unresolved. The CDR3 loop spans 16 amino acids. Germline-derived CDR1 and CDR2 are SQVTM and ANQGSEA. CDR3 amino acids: CSAEPALGPQPETQYF. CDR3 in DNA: TGCAGCGCTGAACCCGCCCTGGGCCCTCAGCCAGAGACCCAGTACTTC.

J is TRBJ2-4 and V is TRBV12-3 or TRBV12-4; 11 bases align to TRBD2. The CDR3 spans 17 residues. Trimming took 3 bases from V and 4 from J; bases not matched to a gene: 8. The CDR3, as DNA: TGTGCCAGCAGTTTGGGACTAGCGGAGTGGGAAAAAAACATTCAGTACTTC. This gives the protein CASSLGLAEWEKNIQYF.